This T cell receptor beta chain was identified in a study of T cells after yellow fever vaccination. Study-wide findings and caveats: Researchers noted that a small share of clonotypes showed up in both CD4 and CD8 compartments.

MiXCR was run by TCRdb on the 5' RACE reads, yielding one entry per CDR3 protein. The sample holds 250,000 to 350,000 distinct CDR3 sequences; around 4.3% are singletons and the top ten take roughly a fifth. This clonotype was picked up a small number of times. Its antigen is undetermined. Germline CDR1 is DFQATT and CDR2 is SNEGSKA (reference sequence). The CDR3 runs to 14 residues. Trimming removed 4 bases from V and 2 bases from J, with 14 bases in between. The rearrangement joins TRBV20-1 to TRBJ1-1, with D possibly being TRBD1 (5 bases). Sequences were derived from PBMCs, sampled 15 days after the yellow fever booster vaccination. The sequence was obtained from a man in his late teens or twenties who received the YFV17D yellow fever vaccine. The CDR3 DNA follows: TGCAGTGCTACCGCGGGGCCAGGAAACACTGAAGCTTTCTTT. It codes for CSATAGPGNTEAFF.